A single sample is the source of the 29 T cell receptor beta chains below, sequenced in a study of blood T cell repertoires in COVID-19. Assay used: immunoSEQ multiplex PCR; TCRdb lists only in-frame clones, some missing. The sample contains about 150,000 clones, roughly four fifths of which appear only once. Input material: peripheral blood. These receptors were obtained from a man in his 70s with active or convalescent COVID-19.

The V gene is TRBV5-8, the J gene TRBJ2-5, with D tentatively TRBD2 (5 bases). Germline loops: CDR1 SGHTS, CDR2 YDEGEE. This CDR3 spans 13 amino acids. The V end lost 5 bases, the J end lost 2 bases, and 10 bases lay between the germline ends. CDR3 in amino acids: CASRRAVQETQYF. Written as DNA, the CDR3 is TGTGCCAGCAGGCGGGCGGTACAAGAGACCCAGTACTTC.

This clone came up once. The chain uses TRBV5-6 and TRBJ1-1; D may be TRBD1 (5 bases). Germline V gene lookup returns CDR1 SGHDT and CDR2 YYEEEE. The CDR3 loop spans 13 amino acids. V was clipped by 3 bases and J by 2 bases, with 8 bases between them. The CDR3 DNA reads as TGTGCCAGCAGCTGGGGGGGAAACACTGAAGCTTTCTTT. Translated, it gives CASSWGGNTEAFF.

V is TRBV4-2 and J is TRBJ2-1, with 14 bases matching TRBD2. The CDR3 contains 15 residues. The germline V gene has CDR1 LGHNA and CDR2 YNFKEQ. The junction had 3 bases not matched to a gene; V was cut back by 4 bases and J by 7 bases. In DNA, the CDR3 is TGTGCCAGCAGCCCGGGACTAGCGGGAGTGAATGAGCAGTTCTTC. Translating gives CASSPGLAGVNEQFF.

The chain carries TRBV7-2 and TRBJ1-1; D gene ambiguous. Germline-derived CDR1 and CDR2 are SGHTA and FQGNSA. V lost 4 bases and J 2 bases, leaving 8 bases between the germline ends. This CDR3 is 13 amino acids long. The CDR3 nucleotides are TGTGCCAGCAGCTGGAGGAGCAACACTGAAGCTTTCTTT. Residues: CASSWRSNTEAFF.

The chain recombines TRBV11-3 with TRBJ2-7; 9 nucleotides match TRBD1. Germline CDR1 SGHNT, CDR2 YENEEA. This CDR3 is 15 amino acids long. With V trimmed by 5 bases and J by 2 bases, 7 bases remained unmatched. CDR3 DNA sequence: TGTGCCAGCAGCCCGGGCGGGGACAGGGCCTACGAGCAGTACTTC. It translates to CASSPGGDRAYEQYF.

The chain carries TRBV30 and TRBJ2-7; D may be TRBD1 (5 bases). The CDR3 is 17 residues long. The V gene's germline CDR1 is GTSNPN and CDR2 SVGIG (reference sequence). The V gene lost 6 bases and the J gene lost 0 bases, with 24 bases spanning the gap. For the CDR3, the DNA is TGTGCCTGCCAAAAGAACACCAGGGTAAACCTCTCCTACGAGCAGTACTTC. Translation gives CACQKNTRVNLSYEQYF.

The chain combines TRBV7-2 with TRBJ1-5; TRBD1 aligns across 8 bases. V lost 4 bases, J lost 2 bases, and 7 bases stayed unmatched. Per the germline V gene, CDR1 is SGHTA and CDR2 is FQGNSA. The CDR3 totals 16 residues. The CDR3, as DNA: TGTGCCAGCAGCTCCACAGGGGGAAGTGGCAATCAGCCCCAGCATTTT. This codes for CASSSTGGSGNQPQHF.

The rearrangement links TRBV11-1 to TRBJ1-2, with TRBD1 identical over 8 bases. The CDR3 runs 14 residues. Germline assignment: CDR1 SGHAT and CDR2 FQDESV (reference sequence). J was trimmed by 14 bases and V by 0 bases; bases with no gene match: 11. The CDR3 loop is CASSLASQGAKKTF. CDR3 nucleotide sequence: TGTGCCAGCAGCTTAGCAAGTCAGGGGGCGAAGAAAACCTTC.

The V call is TRBV18, the J call TRBJ1-2, with D tentatively TRBD1 (5 bases). The V end was cut by 3 bases, the J end by 8 bases, with 13 bases between. The germline V gene has CDR1 KGHSH and CDR2 LQKENI. The CDR3 is 13 amino acids. CDR3 coding DNA: TGTGCCAGCTCACCCGACGGGGGGGGAGGCTACACCTTC. The encoded protein is CASSPDGGGGYTF.

The CDR3 DNA is TGTGCCAGCAGTCCTTCTCAGGAGACCCAGTACTTC. Protein sequence: CASSPSQETQYF. The chain has TRBV5-4 and TRBJ2-5; D not resolved. V shed 5 bases and J shed 5 bases, with 10 bases lying between them. CDR1 and CDR2 (germline): SGHNT, YYREEE (reference sequence). This CDR3 spans 12 amino acids.

The J gene is TRBJ1-5, the V gene TRBV9; D is uncertain. The germline CDR1 and CDR2 sequences are SGDLS and YYNGEE. The CDR3 sequence is 14 residues long. With 4 bases removed from V and 3 bases from J, the gap between germline ends came to 11 bases. CDR3 coding DNA: TGTGCCAGCAGCCCTGGGAGATTCAATCAGCCCCAGCATTTT. The encoded protein is CASSPGRFNQPQHF.

The rearrangement joins TRBV2 to TRBJ2-1; 8 nucleotides line up with TRBD1. Trimming took 5 bases from V and 1 from J; bases not matched to a gene: 13. The CDR3 has 18 amino acids. Germline CDR1 and CDR2: SNHLY and FYNNEI. The CDR3 spells CASSINPDRASSYNEQFF. Here the CDR3 DNA reads TGTGCCAGCAGTATAAACCCGGACAGGGCATCATCCTACAATGAGCAGTTCTTC.

The chain joins TRBV2 to TRBJ2-7, with D unclear. This CDR3 has 12 residues. Trimming left V 5 bases short and J 1 base short, with 6 bases between. From germline, CDR1 is SNHLY and CDR2 FYNNEI. This CDR3 reads CASSSISYEQYF. CDR3 DNA sequence: TGTGCCAGCAGTTCTATTTCCTACGAGCAGTACTTC.

In this sample, this clone turned up a few times. The V gene is TRBV3-1 (or the pseudogene TRBV3-2), the J gene TRBJ1-2; D is ambiguous. The CDR3 length is 16 residues. The germline gives CDR1 LGHDT, CDR2 YNNKEL (reference sequence). Trimming stripped 2 bases from V and 0 bases from J, with 13 bases between. CDR3 sequence reads: CASSQTPRETNYGYTF. CDR3 coding DNA: TGTGCCAGCAGCCAAACCCCGAGAGAGACTAACTATGGCTACACCTTC.

J is TRBJ2-1 and V is TRBV6-2 or TRBV6-3; 12 nucleotides align to TRBD2. Per the germline V gene, CDR1 is MNHEY and CDR2 is SVGEGT. J was trimmed by 9 bases and V by 6 bases; bases with no gene match: 12. This CDR3 has 16 amino acids. The chain's CDR3 is CASSSGTSGFAGEQFF. CDR3 DNA sequence: TGTGCCAGCAGCTCCGGGACTAGCGGGTTTGCGGGTGAGCAGTTCTTC.

The chain recombines TRBV7-2 with TRBJ1-1; 10 bases align to TRBD1. CDR1 is SGHTA and CDR2 is FQGNSA in the germline V gene. Losses at the gene ends were 7 bases for V and 5 bases for J; bases not matched to a gene: 10. This CDR3 spans 15 amino acids. CDR3 region: CASTPGQGPGTEAFF. The CDR3 DNA reads TGTGCCAGCACCCCGGGACAGGGGCCGGGTACTGAAGCTTTCTTT.

V is TRBV6-2 or TRBV6-3 and J is TRBJ2-2; 8 bases match TRBD2. The CDR3 has 16 residues. The germline V gene encodes CDR1 MNHEY and CDR2 SVGEGT. V shed 4 bases and J 5 bases; nucleotides not matched to a gene: 9. The CDR3 is CASSFPSGGKTGELFF. In nucleotides, the CDR3 is TGTGCCAGCAGTTTCCCTTCGGGGGGGAAAACCGGGGAGCTGTTTTTT.

This clone was seen a single time. The rearrangement links TRBV9 to TRBJ2-2; the match to TRBD2 covers 8 bases. The CDR3 extends over 17 amino acids. Germline CDR1 and CDR2: SGDLS and YYNGEE. Losses at the gene ends were 0 bases for V and 3 bases for J; bases not matched to a gene: 7. The CDR3 DNA is TGTGCCAGCAGCGTAGGGGGGGCTAGCGGGTACACCGGGGAGCTGTTTTTT. It codes for CASSVGGASGYTGELFF.

This clone has only a few counts. The chain uses TRBV7-2 and TRBJ1-5; D gene unclear. This CDR3 is built from 14 residues. The V gene lost 7 bases and the J gene lost 6 bases, with 16 bases spanning the gap. Germline CDR1 and CDR2: SGHTA and FQGNSA. The CDR3 loop is CASTYPGSGQPQHF. CDR3 bases: TGTGCCAGCACCTACCCCGGGTCGGGTCAGCCCCAGCATTTT.

The CDR3 protein is CASSQGLVDGSYEQYF. DNA of the CDR3: TGTGCCAGCTCGCAGGGACTAGTTGACGGCTCCTACGAGCAGTACTTC. The chain carries TRBV18 and TRBJ2-7; TRBD2 matches 8 bases. J was trimmed by 0 bases and V by 6 bases; bases with no gene match: 10. Germline V lookup: CDR1 KGHSH, CDR2 LQKENI. The CDR3 has 16 residues.

This chain connects TRBV5-1 to TRBJ1-5; possibly TRBD1 for D (5 bases). CDR1 SGHRS and CDR2 YFSETQ come from the germline V gene. V was cut by 3 bases and J by 2 bases, with 9 bases left in between. This CDR3 has 14 amino acids. CDR3: CASSSGGGNQPQHF. The CDR3 nucleotides read TGCGCCAGCAGCTCCGGGGGGGGCAATCAGCCCCAGCATTTT.

This sequence joins TRBV4-1 and TRBJ2-6; weak D call: TRBD2 (6 bases). This CDR3 is 19 amino acids long. From germline, CDR1 is MGHRA and CDR2 YSYEKL. V shed 2 bases and J shed 0 bases, with 17 bases lying between them. CDR3 protein: CASSQTLPRRGSGANVLTF. In DNA, the CDR3 is TGCGCCAGCAGCCAAACCCTCCCGAGGAGGGGCTCTGGGGCCAACGTCCTGACTTTC.

The chain uses TRBV3-1 (or the pseudogene TRBV3-2) and TRBJ2-6; 8 bases match TRBD1. CDR1 is LGHDT, CDR2 YNNKEL, per germline (reference sequence). J lost 4 bases, V lost 3 bases, and 14 bases had no gene match. The CDR3 runs to 19 residues. The CDR3 loop reads CASSHPWTGRRVGANVLTF. Written as DNA, the CDR3 is TGTGCCAGCAGCCACCCCTGGACAGGGCGCCGGGTGGGGGCCAACGTCCTGACTTTC.

The chain joins TRBV25-1 to TRBJ1-6; TRBD1 aligns across 10 bases. The V gene end was trimmed by 7 bases and the J gene end by 2 bases; junction bases not matched to a gene: 2. The CDR3 consists of 15 residues. Germline V gene sequence: CDR1 MGHDK, CDR2 SYGVNS. CDR3 amino acids: CASNGQGAYNSPLHF. The CDR3 bases are TGTGCCAGCAATGGACAGGGGGCCTATAATTCACCCCTCCACTTT.

This chain joins TRBV10-2 and TRBJ2-2; 8 nucleotides line up with TRBD1. This CDR3 spans 13 amino acids. V lost 6 bases to trimming and J lost 7 bases; unmatched junction nucleotides: 4. In germline, CDR1 is WSHSY, CDR2 SAAADI. DNA for the CDR3: TGCGCCAGCAGCCAAACAGGGGGCGGGGAGCTGTTTTTT. It yields the protein CASSQTGGGELFF.

The genes are TRBV27 and TRBJ1-2; 8 positions agree with TRBD1. This CDR3 comprises 13 residues. Germline CDR1 and CDR2: MNHEY and SMNVEV (reference sequence). Trimming took 5 bases from V and 5 from J; bases not matched to a gene: 4. Here the CDR3 DNA reads TGTGCCAGCAGTAAAACAGGGGGGTATGGCTACACCTTC. Translated, it gives CASSKTGGYGYTF.

This chain joins TRBV3-1 (or the pseudogene TRBV3-2) and TRBJ1-3, with D unclear. Per germline, CDR1 LGHDT and CDR2 YNNKEL (reference sequence). Between the trimmed V and J ends, which lost 4 bases and 1 base, there was a span of 17 bases. The CDR3 has 17 residues. The CDR3 DNA reads TGTGCCAGCAGCCCCCGGCGGGGTAGGAGGTCTGGAAACACCATATATTTT. It specifies CASSPRRGRRSGNTIYF.

The chain combines TRBV4-3 with TRBJ1-2; D is perhaps TRBD1 (6 bases). Trimming removed 0 bases from V and 2 bases from J, with 13 bases in between. In germline, CDR1 is LGHNA, CDR2 YSLEER. The CDR3 runs 16 residues. Here the CDR3 reads CASSQDGGGRNYGYTF. For the CDR3, the DNA is TGCGCCAGCAGCCAAGATGGGGGGGGGCGCAACTATGGCTACACCTTC.

The chain uses TRBV5-6 and TRBJ1-6; maybe TRBD1 (6 bases). The CDR3 consists of 15 residues. Deletions cut 1 base from V and 9 bases from J, with 14 bases between. The V gene's germline CDR1 is SGHDT and CDR2 YYEEEE. DNA of the CDR3: TGTGCCAGCAGCTTGCAGCGGGACATTATTTCACCCCTCCACTTT. Its protein product is CASSLQRDIISPLHF.